The next 23 T cell receptor beta chains were all read from a single sample in a study of metastatic and nonmetastatic thyroid tumors. Treatment of any kind had been given to no patient before thyroid surgery. TCRdb re-called clones from the PCR reads using MiXCR. The sample lists tens of thousands of clones; about 15% were seen once. Sequenced input: blood. The source is a female donor with papillary thyroid cancer or a benign thyroid nodule (not recorded which). Some clones in this sample may be carry-over from other donors' samples.

At least ten counts were recorded for this clone. The junction does not match germline at one end; this may be a read error. This sample includes further DNA sequences coding for the same CDR3. This sequence joins TRBV27 and TRBJ2-5; 12 bases are a match to TRBD2. Per the germline V gene, CDR1 is MNHEY and CDR2 is SMNVEV (reference sequence). This CDR3 comprises 20 residues. The CDR3 sequence: CASSVSRRGAGLAGWETQYF. In nucleotides, the CDR3 is TGTGCCAGCAGTGTATCCCGCCGGGGGGCAGGACTAGCGGGGTGGGAGACCCAGTACTTC.

As concerns this clone: The missing conserved phenylalanine or tryptophan at the end of this CDR3 makes a read error likely. The V gene is TRBV5-6, the J gene TRBJ1-6; TRBD1 aligns across 9 bases. The CDR3 extends over 17 amino acids. Germline CDR1 and CDR2: SGHDT and YYEEEE. V trimming: 1 base; J trimming: 6 bases; junction bases outside the gene matches: 8. The chain's CDR3 is CASSLRRTGVSNSPLHL. In nucleotides, the CDR3 is TGTGCCAGCAGCTTGCGGAGGACAGGGGTTAGTAATTCACCCCTCCACCTT.

This clone appeared many times. This chain connects TRBV6-1 to TRBJ2-7; D possibly corresponds to TRBD1 (6 bases). Deletions cut 5 bases from V and 3 bases from J, with 14 bases between. This CDR3 region has 14 residues. The germline V gene has CDR1 MNHNS and CDR2 SASEGT. For the CDR3, the DNA is TGTGCCAGCAGTCGCCGGGACACCCACTACGAGCAGTACTTC. It yields the protein CASSRRDTHYEQYF.

This clone appeared many times. Here the CDR3 reads CASSPHRVGDYNSPLHF. The CDR3 coding sequence is TGTGCCAGCAGCCCACACAGGGTCGGAGATTATAATTCACCCCTCCACTTT. The chain has TRBV4-2 and TRBJ1-6; TRBD1 is a possible D gene (6 bases). The CDR3 runs to 17 residues. Germline-derived CDR1 and CDR2 are LGHNA and YNFKEQ. The V and J ends lost 4 bases and 4 bases respectively, with 17 bases between them.

This clone was detected many times. The V and J genes are TRBV28 and TRBJ1-4; D remains ambiguous. CDR3 length: 16 residues. V was clipped by 4 bases and J by 10 bases, with 22 bases between them. Looked up from germline, CDR1 is MDHEN and CDR2 is SYDVKM. CDR3: CASSSSQLGSNRKLFF. The CDR3 bases are TGTGCCAGCAGTTCCTCCCAGTTAGGGTCAAATCGAAAACTGTTTTTT. The variable domain in full, completed from reference TRBV28 and TRBJ1-4, reads DVKVTQSSRYLVKRTGEKVFLECVQDMDHENMFWYRQDPGLGLRLIYFSYDVKMKEKGDIPEGYSVSREKKERFSLILESASTNQTSMYLCASSSSQLGSNRKLFFGSGTQLSVL.

As for this clone: A much larger clone sits a single nucleotide away, making a read error possible. Different DNA sequences within this sample yield the same CDR3. The genes are TRBV9 and TRBJ2-3; D not resolved. V gave up 0 bases and J gave up 3 bases, with 8 bases separating them. Per germline, CDR1 SGDLS and CDR2 YYNGEE. The CDR3 has 14 amino acids. DNA of the CDR3: TGTGCCAGCAGCGTAGAGTCAGGAACAGATACGCAGTATTTT. This translates into CASSVESGTDTQYF.

About this clone itself: A single base separates this from a much larger clone, so it may be a read error. The rearrangement links TRBV5-4 to TRBJ2-7; TRBD2 matches at 7 bases. This CDR3 has 13 amino acids. Germline-derived CDR1 and CDR2 are SGHNT and YYREEE (reference sequence). The CDR3 bases are TGTGCCAGCAGCCCTTGGGAGGGAGGCGAGCATTACTTC. Its protein product is CASSPWEGGEHYF.

There are many counts of this clone. The chain recombines TRBV2 with TRBJ1-5; perhaps TRBD1 as D (5 bases). V lost 1 base, J lost 6 bases, and 13 bases lay in between. In germline, CDR1 is SNHLY, CDR2 FYNNEI. The CDR3 sequence is 15 residues long. CDR3 sequence reads: CASSEGPAGGQPQHF. The CDR3 nucleotides are TGTGCCAGCAGTGAAGGACCGGCGGGGGGTCAGCCCCAGCATTTT.

J is TRBJ2-1 and V is TRBV7-2, with a possible D match to TRBD2 (5 bases). In germline, CDR1 is SGHTA, CDR2 FQGNSA. With 0 bases removed from V and 3 bases from J, the gap between germline ends came to 12 bases. The CDR3 extends over 16 amino acids. This CDR3 reads CASSLALRADYNEQFF. In DNA form, the CDR3 reads TGTGCCAGCAGCTTAGCGCTGAGGGCAGACTACAATGAGCAGTTCTTC.

This clone has at least ten counts. CDR3 sequence: CASSIVGGQRAFF. The CDR3 coding sequence is TGTGCCAGTAGTATAGTTGGGGGGCAGCGGGCTTTCTTT. The chain employs TRBV19 and TRBJ1-1, with D tentatively TRBD1 (6 bases). Trimming cost V 1 base and J 11 bases, with 14 bases left between them. CDR1 LNHDA and CDR2 SQIVND come from the germline V gene (reference sequence). CDR3 length equals 13 residues.

This clone was detected many times. The rearrangement links TRBV5-1 to TRBJ2-2; a possible D gene is TRBD1 (6 bases). From germline, CDR1 is SGHRS and CDR2 YFSETQ. This CDR3 is built from 14 residues. V gave up 5 bases and J gave up 7 bases, with 15 bases separating them. CDR3 loop: CASRTDSRGGELFF. CDR3 nucleotide sequence: TGCGCCAGCAGGACGGACAGCCGGGGCGGGGAGCTGTTTTTT.

Many counts were recorded for this clone. The chain recombines TRBV11-1 with TRBJ2-3; tentatively, D is TRBD2 (7 bases). Germline values: CDR1 SGHAT, CDR2 FQDESV (reference sequence). V was shortened by 2 bases and J by 5 bases, with 14 bases between the two germline ends. There are 15 residues in the CDR3. The CDR3 reads CASSLPRGAVDTQYF. Here the CDR3 DNA reads TGTGCCAGCAGCTTACCTCGGGGGGCCGTAGATACGCAGTATTTT.

This clone came up a few times. At one boundary the junction diverges from the germline segment, which might be a read error. The V call is TRBV4-1, the J call TRBJ2-2; a weak D match, TRBD2 (5 bases). In germline, CDR1 is MGHRA, CDR2 YSYEKL. The CDR3 totals 17 residues. The CDR3: CASSQDRDSANTGELSF. The DNA of the CDR3 is TGCGCCAGCAGCCAAGATCGGGATAGCGCGAACACCGGGGAGCTGTCTTTT.

This clone was recorded at least ten times. The chain joins TRBV19 to TRBJ2-1; 9 bases map to TRBD1. V was clipped by 9 bases and J by 7 bases; unmatched bases: 7. This CDR3 comprises 13 residues. Germline V gene lookup returns CDR1 LNHDA and CDR2 SQIVND (reference sequence). The CDR3 here is CASSGQGRNEQFF. CDR3 DNA sequence: TGTGCCAGCTCGGGACAGGGAAGGAATGAGCAGTTCTTC.

In this sample, this clone turned up many times. The J gene is TRBJ2-7, the V gene TRBV12-3 or TRBV12-4, with 9 bases identical to TRBD1. V shed 2 bases and J 5 bases; nucleotides not matched to a gene: 7. The CDR3 has 15 residues. The CDR3 reads CASSLRDRALHEQYF. CDR3 nucleotides: TGTGCCAGCAGTTTAAGGGACAGGGCCCTCCACGAGCAGTACTTC.

As concerns this clone: This clone may be a read error of a much larger clone one base away. The V gene is TRBV4-2, the J gene TRBJ1-1; 7 nucleotides align to TRBD1. The CDR3 spans 15 residues. The germline CDR1 and CDR2 sequences are LGHNA and YNFKEQ. CDR3 residues: CASSQEEGAGTESFF. The CDR3 nucleotides read TGTGCCAGCAGCCAAGAAGAGGGGGCGGGCACTGAATCTTTCTTT.

The sample holds many counts of this clone. This chain links TRBV6-2 or TRBV6-3 with TRBJ2-5; 7 bases line up with TRBD1. CDR1 and CDR2 from the germline V gene are MNHEY and SVGEGT. CDR3 length: 13 residues. The V segment lost 4 bases and the J segment 1 base; nucleotides outside the gene matches: 0. The CDR3 coding sequence is TGTGCCAGCAGTTGGACAGGCCAAGAGACCCAGTACTTC. It is translated as CASSWTGQETQYF.

In this sample, this clone turned up many times. The chain employs TRBV6-5 and TRBJ2-1; possible D gene TRBD2, 6 bases. Germline-derived CDR1 and CDR2 are MNHEY and SVGAGI. V was clipped by 0 bases and J by 6 bases, with 15 bases between them. This CDR3 spans 16 amino acids. The CDR3 coding sequence is TGTGCCAGCAGTTACTCGTGGCTAGCGACGGTCAATGAGCAGTTCTTC. Translated, it gives CASSYSWLATVNEQFF.

This clone was picked up many times. The chain carries TRBV6-2 or TRBV6-3 and TRBJ2-4; D is perhaps TRBD1 (7 bases). Deletions cut 8 bases from V and 7 bases from J, with 18 bases between. The V gene's germline CDR1 is MNHEY and CDR2 SVGEGT. The CDR3 is 14 residues long. The chain's CDR3 is CASGSGGLPNIQYF. CDR3 nucleotides: TGTGCCAGCGGCTCAGGGGGGCTCCCCAACATTCAGTACTTC.

Many counts were recorded for this clone. The V gene is TRBV20-1, the J gene TRBJ2-3, with D perhaps TRBD2 (6 bases). The germline V gene encodes CDR1 DFQATT and CDR2 SNEGSKA (reference sequence). Trimming took 3 bases from V and 0 from J, leaving 25 bases between them. The CDR3 runs 19 residues. This CDR3 is CSASDLPTGDPSSTDTQYF. The DNA for the CDR3 is TGCAGTGCTAGTGACCTCCCCACGGGGGACCCCTCTAGCACAGATACGCAGTATTTT.

As regards this clone: Possible read error: a much larger clone is one base away. The CDR3 reads CASIQIAGATDTQYF. CDR3 bases: TGTGCCAGCATCCAGATAGCGGGGGCTACAGATACGCAGTATTTT. The gene calls are TRBV14 and TRBJ2-3; 9 positions agree with TRBD2. Trimming took 7 bases from V and 3 from J; bases not matched to a gene: 8. This CDR3 contains 15 residues. Germline V gene sequence: CDR1 SGHDN, CDR2 FVKESK.

This clone has a count of ten or more. The genes are TRBV11-2 and TRBJ2-2, with 7 bases aligning to TRBD1. The CDR3 is 16 amino acids. Germline lookup yields CDR1 SGHAT and CDR2 FQNNGV. Trimming took 6 bases from V and 2 from J; bases not matched to a gene: 9. CDR3 sequence: CASSNTPGGNTGELFF. In DNA, the CDR3 is TGTGCCAGCAGTAATACCCCAGGGGGAAACACCGGGGAGCTGTTTTTT. The variable domain in full, completed from reference TRBV11-2 and TRBJ2-2, reads EAGVAQSPRYKIIEKRQSVAFWCNPISGHATLYWYQQILGQGPKLLIQFQNNGVVDDSQLPKDRFSAERLKGVDSTLKIQPAKLEDSAVYLCASSNTPGGNTGELFFGEGSRLTVL.

This clone was recorded at least ten times. V and J are TRBV19 and TRBJ2-7; TRBD1 is a possible D gene (5 bases). This CDR3 contains 15 residues. In germline, CDR1 is LNHDA, CDR2 SQIVND (reference sequence). Trimming shortened V by 3 bases and J by 3 bases, and 15 bases separated the two germline ends. In DNA form, the CDR3 reads TGTGCCAGTAGTATTGGGGCAGGGCCGAGCTACGAGCAGTACTTC. It yields the protein CASSIGAGPSYEQYF. Using reference TRBV19 and TRBJ2-7 for the parts outside the CDR3, the full variable domain is DGGITQSPKYLFRKEGQNVTLSCEQNLNHDAMYWYRQDPGQGLRLIYYSQIVNDFQKGDIAEGYSVSREKKESFPLTVTSAQKNPTAFYLCASSIGAGPSYEQYFGPGTRLTVT.